This paragraph reports one TCR beta chain. This record comes from a study of blood T cell repertoires in COVID-19. Method: immunoSEQ multiplex PCR; TCRdb's copy keeps in-frame clones and lacks some. The repertoire holds around 140,000 clones, with around 84% as singletons. This CDR3 comprises 14 residues. Germline CDR1 SGHRS, CDR2 YFSETQ. After removal of 4 bases from V and 6 bases from J, the junction contained 8 bases not matched to a gene. The specimen sequenced was peripheral blood. The chain employs TRBV5-1 and TRBJ2-7; 9 bases are shared with TRBD1. This TCR was recovered from a human donor with acute or convalescent COVID-19. The donor label of this sample is uncertain. The CDR3 nucleotides read TGCGCCAGCAGCCCGGGACAGGGTCGTGGCGAGCAGTACGTC. This translates into CASSPGQGRGEQYV.